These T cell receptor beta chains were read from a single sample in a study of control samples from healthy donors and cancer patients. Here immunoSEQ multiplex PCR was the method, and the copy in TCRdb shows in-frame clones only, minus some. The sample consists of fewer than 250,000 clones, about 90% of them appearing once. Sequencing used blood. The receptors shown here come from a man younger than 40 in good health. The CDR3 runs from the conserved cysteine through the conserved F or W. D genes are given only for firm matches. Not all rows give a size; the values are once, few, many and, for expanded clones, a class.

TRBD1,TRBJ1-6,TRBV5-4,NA,CASSSTGGNSPLHF,TGTGCCAGCAGCTCCACAGGGGGTAATTCACCCCTCCACTTT
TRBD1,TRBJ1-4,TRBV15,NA,CATSRDPRQGINEKLFF,TGTGCCACCAGCAGAGATCCGAGACAGGGTATTAATGAAAAACTGTTTTTT
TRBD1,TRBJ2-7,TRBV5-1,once,CASSLTGLDDEQYF,TGCGCCAGCAGCCTGACAGGGTTAGACGACGAGCAGTACTTC
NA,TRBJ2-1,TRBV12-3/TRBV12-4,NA,CASSPHLRDEQFF,TGTGCCAGCAGCCCCCATTTACGCGATGAGCAGTTCTTC
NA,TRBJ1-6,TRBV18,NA,CASSPNTGFSPLHF,TGTGCCAGCTCACCTAATACAGGGTTCTCACCCCTCCACTTT
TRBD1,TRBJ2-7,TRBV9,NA,CASSSPQGASNEQYF,TGTGCCAGCAGCTCCCCACAGGGGGCTTCGAACGAGCAGTACTTC
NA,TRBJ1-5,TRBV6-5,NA,CASSYGTGTQPQHF,TGTGCCAGCAGTTATGGTACAGGGACTCAGCCCCAGCATTTT
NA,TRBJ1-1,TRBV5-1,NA,CASSLVERRQNTEAFF,TGCGCCAGCAGCTTGGTCGAGAGACGGCAGAACACTGAAGCTTTCTTT
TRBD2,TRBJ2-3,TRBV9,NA,CASSGGLAGGPADTQYF,TGTGCCAGCAGCGGCGGACTAGCGGGGGGGCCTGCAGATACGCAGTATTTT
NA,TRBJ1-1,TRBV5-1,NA,CASSMDGYTEAFF,TGCGCCAGCAGCATGGACGGCTACACTGAAGCTTTCTTT
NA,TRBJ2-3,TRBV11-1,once,CASSSPPWESTDTQYF,TGTGCCAGCAGCTCCCCTCCGTGGGAATCTACGGATACGCAGTATTTT
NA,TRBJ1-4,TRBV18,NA,CASSGGNYEKLFF,TGTGCCAGCTCCGGGGGAAACTATGAAAAACTGTTTTTT
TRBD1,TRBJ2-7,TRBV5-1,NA,CASSQAGGLDEQYF,TGCGCCAGCAGCCAGGCAGGGGGCTTGGACGAGCAGTACTTC
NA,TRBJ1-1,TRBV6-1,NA,CASSEAVMETEAFF,TGTGCCAGCAGTGAAGCGGTAATGGAAACTGAAGCTTTCTTT
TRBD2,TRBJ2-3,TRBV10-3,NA,CAISESPAGGDTQYF,TGTGCCATCAGTGAGTCCCCAGCGGGGGGGGATACGCAGTATTTT
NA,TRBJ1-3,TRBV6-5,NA,CATSYQSSSGNTIYF,TGTGCCACCTCGTATCAGAGTAGCTCTGGAAACACCATATATTTT
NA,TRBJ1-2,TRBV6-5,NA,CASSTPGGGYGYTF,TGTGCCAGCAGCACCCCCGGAGGGGGGTACGGCTACACCTTC
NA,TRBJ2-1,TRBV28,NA,CASSYLQGTYNEQFF,TGTGCCAGCAGTTACTTACAGGGAACCTACAATGAGCAGTTCTTC
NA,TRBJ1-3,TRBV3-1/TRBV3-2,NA,CASSQDQQVLVNTIYF,TGTGCCAGCAGCCAAGATCAACAGGTCCTGGTAAACACCATATATTTT
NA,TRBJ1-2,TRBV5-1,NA,CASSTGTGVYGYTF,TGCGCCAGCAGTACCGGGACTGGTGTCTATGGCTACACCTTC
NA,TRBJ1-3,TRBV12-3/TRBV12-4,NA,CASRQGNENTIYF,TGTGCCAGCAGACAGGGCAATGAAAACACCATATATTTT
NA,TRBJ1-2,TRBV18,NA,CASSPNNREYGYTF,TGTGCCAGCTCACCAAATAACAGGGAATATGGCTACACCTTC
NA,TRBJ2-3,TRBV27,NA,CASSLEAGANVLMDTQYF,TGTGCCAGCAGTTTAGAGGCGGGGGCCAATGTCCTTATGGATACGCAGTATTTT
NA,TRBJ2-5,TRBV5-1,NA,CASSLEGRETQYF,TGCGCCAGCAGCTTGGAGGGTCGGGAGACCCAGTACTTC
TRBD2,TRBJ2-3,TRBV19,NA,CASSGSSGGAVNTQYF,TGTGCCAGTAGTGGCTCTAGCGGGGGGGCTGTAAATACGCAGTATTTT
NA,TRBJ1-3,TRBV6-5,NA,CASSQTRGNTIYF,TGTGCCAGCAGTCAAACTAGAGGAAACACCATATATTTT
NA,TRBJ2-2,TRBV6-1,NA,CASSEVGVTGELFF,TGTGCCAGCAGTGAAGTTGGGGTGACCGGGGAGCTGTTTTTT
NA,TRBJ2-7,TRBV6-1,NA,CASSERQGGYEQYF,TGTGCCAGCAGTGAAAGGCAGGGGGGCTACGAGCAGTACTTC
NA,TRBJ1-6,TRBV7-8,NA,CASSLDNSPLHF,TGTGCCAGCAGCTTAGATAATTCACCCCTCCACTTT
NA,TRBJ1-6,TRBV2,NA,CASRSSKGALHF,TGTGCCAGCAGGTCCTCAAAAGGGGCCCTCCACTTT
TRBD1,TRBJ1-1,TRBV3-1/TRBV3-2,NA,CASSLTGAVYTEAFF,TGTGCCAGCAGCCTGACAGGGGCGGTGTACACTGAAGCTTTCTTT
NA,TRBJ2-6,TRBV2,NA,CASRSQGLSGANVLTF,TGTGCCAGCAGGAGTCAGGGCCTCTCTGGGGCCAACGTCCTGACTTTC
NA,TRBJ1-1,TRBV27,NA,CASSPWAHTEAFF,TGTGCCAGCAGTCCGTGGGCTCACACTGAAGCTTTCTTT